This is a list of T cell receptor beta chains from one sample in a study of control samples from healthy donors and cancer patients. Profiled with immunoSEQ multiplex PCR; TCRdb holds only in-frame clones, not every one. In the table there are just under 60,000 clones, around 90% of which are singletons. Sequenced input: PBMCs. These receptors were obtained from a man aged 35 to 55 with colorectal cancer. Each CDR3 is given with its conserved first and last residue. D genes are given only for firm matches. Size is omitted from some rows. Given values are once, few, many or a class for expanded clones.

>-|TRBV5-4|-|TRBJ1-1
CASSSTVGFGPEAFF
TGTGCCAGCAGCTCTACAGTTGGGTTCGGTCCTGAAGCTTTCTTT
>-|TRBV15|-|TRBJ1-2
CATSREKSYGYTF
TGTGCCACCAGCAGAGAGAAAAGTTATGGCTACACCTTC
>-|TRBV27|-|TRBJ2-5
CASRGQGKETQYF
TGTGCCAGCAGGGGGCAGGGAAAAGAGACCCAGTACTTC
>-|TRBV4-1|-|TRBJ2-1
CASSQLLGNEQFF
TGCGCCAGCAGCCAATTGCTAGGAAATGAGCAGTTCTTC
>-|TRBV7-8|-|TRBJ1-3
CASSSRTGNTIYF
TGTGCCAGCAGCTCCAGGACAGGAAACACCATATATTTT
>-|TRBV2|-|TRBJ2-1
CASSTSQSSEQFF
TGTGCCAGCAGTACTAGCCAATCTAGTGAGCAGTTCTTC
>-|TRBV6-5|-|TRBJ1-3
CATGFGNTIYF
TGTGCCACCGGTTTCGGAAACACCATATATTTT
>-|TRBV5-1|-|TRBJ1-1
CASSLVGGLNTEAFF
TGCGCCAGCAGCTTGGTAGGGGGACTGAACACTGAAGCTTTCTTT
>TRBD1|TRBV11-2|-|TRBJ2-5
CASRQPGGVETQYF
TGTGCCAGCAGACAACCAGGGGGCGTTGAGACCCAGTACTTC
>-|TRBV19|-|TRBJ2-7
CASSIEAISSYEQYF
TGTGCCAGTAGTATAGAGGCGATTTCCTCTTACGAGCAGTACTTC
>-|TRBV18|-|TRBJ1-1
CASSASGWGTEAFF
TGTGCCAGCTCCGCGTCTGGTTGGGGCACTGAAGCTTTCTTT
>-|TRBV6-5|-|TRBJ1-6
CASTLGQPNSPLHF
TGTGCCAGCACCTTAGGACAGCCGAATTCACCCCTCCACTTT
>-|TRBV6-1|few|TRBJ1-2
CASSEVGRSYGYTF
TGTGCCAGCAGTGAAGTGGGCAGGAGCTATGGCTACACCTTC
>TRBD2|TRBV5-1|-|TRBJ2-1
CASSLTPGAGGSYNEQFF
TGCGCCAGCAGCCTCACTCCCGGGGCGGGGGGCTCCTACAATGAGCAGTTCTTC
>-|TRBV14|-|TRBJ2-5
CASSIQIQETQYF
TGTGCCAGCAGCATACAGATCCAAGAGACCCAGTACTTC
>-|TRBV11-2|-|TRBJ2-7
CASSRPQGVNRYEQYF
TGTGCCAGCAGCCGTCCACAGGGTGTGAATCGCTACGAGCAGTACTTC
>TRBD2|TRBV12-3/TRBV12-4|-|TRBJ2-3
CASSATRAGGQYF
TGTGCCAGCAGTGCTACTAGAGCGGGGGGACAGTATTTT
>-|TRBV21-1|-|TRBJ1-2
CASSKDPSGGNYGYTF
TGTGCCAGCAGCAAAGATCCCTCAGGGGGTAACTATGGCTACACCTTC
>-|TRBV7-2|-|TRBJ1-2
CASSSQLGGAYGYTF
TGTGCCAGCAGCTCCCAATTGGGGGGCGCCTATGGCTACACCTTC
>-|TRBV11-3|-|TRBJ2-5
CASSLNTGSQETQYF
TGTGCCAGCAGCTTAAACACAGGATCCCAAGAGACCCAGTACTTC
>TRBD1|TRBV18|-|TRBJ2-7
CASSGDSDRGRSEQYF
TGTGCCAGCTCGGGGGACTCGGACAGGGGAAGGAGCGAGCAGTACTTC
>TRBD1|TRBV2|-|TRBJ2-7
CASSGQGYEQYF
TGTGCCAGCAGTGGACAGGGCTACGAGCAGTACTTC
>-|TRBV5-1|-|TRBJ2-7
CASSLDAGEMGEQYF
TGCGCCAGCAGCTTGGATGCAGGGGAAATGGGGGAGCAGTACTTC